This T cell receptor (beta chain) appears in the sequencing data of a study of shared clonotypes between healthy human individuals. General study points: Sampling covered blood only; tissue repertoires likely differ.

For this clone: Its antigen is currently unknown.

Profiling relied on immunoSEQ multiplex PCR, and the TCRdb table lists in-frame clones only, not all of them. Altogether 2 million to 2.5 million clones are present, 85% to 95% being singletons, with the ten largest covering about 0.37%. V lost 3 bases and J lost 0, with 20 bases in between. The CDR3 totals 18 residues. CDR1 is MNHEY and CDR2 is SMNVEV in the germline V gene (reference sequence). The chain couples TRBV27 to TRBJ1-1; D is perhaps TRBD1 (6 bases). This sequence originates from a young man in good health. Some clones in this sample may be carry-over from other donors' samples. The sequenced material came from naive CD4+ T cells from PBMCs. Subset specified: CD45RA+ positively selected. The CDR3: CASSFRHGGPVMNTEAFF. CDR3 bases: TGTGCCAGCAGTTTCCGACATGGGGGGCCCGTCATGAACACTGAAGCTTTCTTT.